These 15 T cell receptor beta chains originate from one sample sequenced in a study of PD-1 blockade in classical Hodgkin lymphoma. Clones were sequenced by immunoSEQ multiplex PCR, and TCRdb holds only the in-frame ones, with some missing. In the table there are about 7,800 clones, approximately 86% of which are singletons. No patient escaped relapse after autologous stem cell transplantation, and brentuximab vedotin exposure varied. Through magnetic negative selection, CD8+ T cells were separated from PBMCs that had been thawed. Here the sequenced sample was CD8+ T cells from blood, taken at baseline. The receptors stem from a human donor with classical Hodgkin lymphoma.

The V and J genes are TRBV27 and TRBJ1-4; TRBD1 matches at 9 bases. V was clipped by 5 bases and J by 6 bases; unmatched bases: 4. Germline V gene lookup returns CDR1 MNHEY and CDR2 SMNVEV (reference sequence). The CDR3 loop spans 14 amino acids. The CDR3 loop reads CASSTDRGDEKLFF. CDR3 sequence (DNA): TGTGCCAGCAGTACGGACAGGGGCGATGAAAAACTGTTTTTT.

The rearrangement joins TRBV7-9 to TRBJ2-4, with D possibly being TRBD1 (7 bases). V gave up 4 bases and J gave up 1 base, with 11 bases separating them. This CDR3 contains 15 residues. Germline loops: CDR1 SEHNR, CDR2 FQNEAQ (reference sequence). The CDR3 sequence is CASSSEGAAKNIQYF. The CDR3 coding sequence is TGTGCCAGCAGCTCGGAGGGGGCGGCCAAAAACATTCAGTACTTC. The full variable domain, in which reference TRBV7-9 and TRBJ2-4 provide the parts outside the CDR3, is DTGVSQNPRHKITKRGQNVTFRCDPISEHNRLYWYRQTLGQGPEFLTYFQNEAQLEKSRLLSDRFSAERPKGSFSTLEIQRTEQGDSAMYLCASSSEGAAKNIQYFGAGTRLSVL.

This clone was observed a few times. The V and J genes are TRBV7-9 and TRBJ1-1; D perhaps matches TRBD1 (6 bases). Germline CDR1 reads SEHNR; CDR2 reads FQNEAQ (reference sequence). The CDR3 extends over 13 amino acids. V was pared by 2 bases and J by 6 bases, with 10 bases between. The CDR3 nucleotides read TGTGCCAGCAGCTTACTACAGGGACCTGAAGCTTTCTTT. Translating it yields CASSLLQGPEAFF.

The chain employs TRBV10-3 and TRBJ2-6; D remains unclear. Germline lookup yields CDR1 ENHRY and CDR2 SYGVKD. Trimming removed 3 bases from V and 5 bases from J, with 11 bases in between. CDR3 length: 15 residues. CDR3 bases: TGTGCCATCAGTGACTGGCAGTTCAGGGCCAACGTCCTGACTTTC. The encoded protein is CAISDWQFRANVLTF.

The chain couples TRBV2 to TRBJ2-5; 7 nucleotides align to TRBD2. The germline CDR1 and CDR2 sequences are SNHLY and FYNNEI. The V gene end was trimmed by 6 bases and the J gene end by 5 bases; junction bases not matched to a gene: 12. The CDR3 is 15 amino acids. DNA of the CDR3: TGTGCCAGCAGCGATCCGGGGGGTGACCCGGAGACCCAGTACTTC. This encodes CASSDPGGDPETQYF.

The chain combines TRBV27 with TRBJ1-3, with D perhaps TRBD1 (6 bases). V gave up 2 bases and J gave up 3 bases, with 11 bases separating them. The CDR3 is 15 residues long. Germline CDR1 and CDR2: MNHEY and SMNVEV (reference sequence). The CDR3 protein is CASSLVGGGGNTIYF. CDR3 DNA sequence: TGTGCCAGCAGTTTAGTGGGGGGCGGTGGAAACACCATATATTTT.

The CDR3 spells CASRATLRQGEKLFF. Here the CDR3 DNA reads TGTGCCAGCAGAGCCACCTTAAGACAGGGGGAAAAACTGTTTTTT. This rearrangement joins TRBV6-5 to TRBJ1-4, with TRBD1 matching over 8 bases. The CDR3 sequence is 15 residues long. Germline lookup yields CDR1 MNHEY and CDR2 SVGAGI. Trimming cost V 6 bases and J 8 bases; bases outside gene matches: 11.

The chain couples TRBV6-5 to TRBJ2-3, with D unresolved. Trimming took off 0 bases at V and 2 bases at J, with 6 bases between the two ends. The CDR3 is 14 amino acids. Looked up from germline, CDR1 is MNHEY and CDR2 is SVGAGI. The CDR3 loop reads CASSYSEDTDTQYF. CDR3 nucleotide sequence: TGTGCCAGCAGTTACTCTGAGGACACAGATACGCAGTATTTT.

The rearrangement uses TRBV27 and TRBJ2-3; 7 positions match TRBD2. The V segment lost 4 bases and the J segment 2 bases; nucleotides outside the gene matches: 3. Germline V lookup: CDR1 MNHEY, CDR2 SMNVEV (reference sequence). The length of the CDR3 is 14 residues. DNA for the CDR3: TGTGCCAGCAGTTCAGGACTAGTCACAGATACGCAGTATTTT. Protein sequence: CASSSGLVTDTQYF.

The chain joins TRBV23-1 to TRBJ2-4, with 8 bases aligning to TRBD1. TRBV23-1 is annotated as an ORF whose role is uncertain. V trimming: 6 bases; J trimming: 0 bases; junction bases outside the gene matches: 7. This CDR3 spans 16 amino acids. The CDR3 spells CASRLRGLLAKNIQYF. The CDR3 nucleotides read TGCGCCAGCAGACTCAGGGGGCTCCTAGCCAAAAACATTCAGTACTTC.

In DNA form, the CDR3 reads TGTGCCAGCAGCCACGTGGACAGCTACAATGAGCAGTTCTTC. Its translation: CASSHVDSYNEQFF. This sequence joins TRBV4-2 and TRBJ2-1; the D gene is possibly TRBD1 (6 bases). V shed 3 bases and J shed 3 bases, with 9 bases lying between them. This CDR3 has 14 residues. In germline, CDR1 is LGHNA, CDR2 YNFKEQ.

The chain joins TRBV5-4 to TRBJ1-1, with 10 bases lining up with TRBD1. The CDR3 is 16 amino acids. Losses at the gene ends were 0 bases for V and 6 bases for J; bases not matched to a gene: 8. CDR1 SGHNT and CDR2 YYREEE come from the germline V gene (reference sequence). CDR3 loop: CASSLGGTGTGAEAFF. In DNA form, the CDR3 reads TGTGCCAGCAGCTTGGGCGGGACCGGGACAGGGGCTGAAGCTTTCTTT.

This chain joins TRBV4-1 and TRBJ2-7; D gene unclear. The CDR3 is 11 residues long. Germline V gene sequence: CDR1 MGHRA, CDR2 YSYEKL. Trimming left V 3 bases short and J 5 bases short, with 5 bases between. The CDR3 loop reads CASSQGHEQYF. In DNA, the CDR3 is TGCGCCAGCAGCCAGGGTCACGAGCAGTACTTC.

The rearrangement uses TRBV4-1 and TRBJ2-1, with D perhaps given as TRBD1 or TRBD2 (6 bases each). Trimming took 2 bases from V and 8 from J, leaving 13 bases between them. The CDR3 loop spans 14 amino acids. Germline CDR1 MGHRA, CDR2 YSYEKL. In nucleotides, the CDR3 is TGCGCCAGCAGCCAAAAGGGGGGCGGGTATGAGCAGTTCTTC. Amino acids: CASSQKGGGYEQFF.

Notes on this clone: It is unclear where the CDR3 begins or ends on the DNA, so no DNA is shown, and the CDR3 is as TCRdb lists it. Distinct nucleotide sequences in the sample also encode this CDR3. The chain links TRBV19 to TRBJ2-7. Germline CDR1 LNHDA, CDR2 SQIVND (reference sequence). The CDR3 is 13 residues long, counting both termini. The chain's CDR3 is CASSSSGSYEQYF.